Detailed here is one T cell receptor (beta chain). It lacks a known antigen. No per-base quality is available; no much larger clone lies one base away. The source of the sample is a study of OX40 agonist ivuxolimab in advanced cancers. Regarding the study in general: The costimulatory receptor OX40 (CD134) was targeted by ivuxolimab, a fully human IgG2 agonistic monoclonal antibody. The purpose of peripheral TCRbeta sequencing was to test whether ivuxolimab changed TCR sequence diversity and led to clonal T-cell expansion. The monotherapy dose-escalation portion (N of about 49 patients) of the phase I ivuxolimab trial is reported in the paper. Of the approximately 50 dose-escalation patients, hepatocellular carcinoma was present in about 20, melanoma in some 15, renal cell carcinoma in 9 and head and neck cancer in 9. The dose-escalation cohort was approximately 83% male with a mean age of approximately 59 years, ranging from 23 to 79. Three dose-escalation patients achieved partial responses, one with hepatocellular carcinoma and two with cutaneous melanoma. Intravenous ivuxolimab was administered to patients every 2 weeks at six dose levels: 0.01, 0.1, 0.3, 1.5, 3 and 10 mg/kg. Prior anti-PD-1, anti-PD-L1 or anti-CTLA-4 therapy was permitted, and roughly two fifths of dose-escalation patients had received checkpoint inhibitors.

The trial excluded patients who had a history of autoimmune disease or who were on systemic immunosuppression. Peripheral blood for TCR sequencing was drawn from every dose cohort at baseline, at cycle 4 day 1 and at cycle 7 day 1. Samples were obtained from an open-label, multicenter, first-in-human phase I dose-escalation trial of ivuxolimab. Adults with locally advanced or metastatic melanoma, renal cell carcinoma, hepatocellular carcinoma or head and neck squamous cell carcinoma were enrolled in the trial. Before TCR sequencing, CD4+ and CD8+ T cells were separately sorted from peripheral blood. To sequence the TCRbeta CDR3 region, genomic DNA was isolated from the sorted cells. TCRbeta CDR3 regions were sequenced using the immunoSEQ Assay. Drawn from immuneACCESS, this table holds only the in-frame rearrangements with V and J called that TCRdb kept. Clones are partly lost; checked studies trace under half to an unresolved V gene and leave the rest unexplained. This sample comprises some 54,000 clones, about nine tenths of them detected only once. 13% to 15% of the sample comes from the top ten.

Overall study outcomes, separate from this receptor: Low levels of normalized T-cell clonal expansion were also seen in some patients who did not respond. After ivuxolimab, CD8+ T cells had more expanded clones than CD4+ T cells on average. At doses of 0.1 to 3.0 mg/kg, clonal expansion of both CD4+ and CD8+ T cells in blood was seen between baseline and week 6. Partial responders in the 0.1-3.0 mg/kg groups had among the lowest normalized peripheral clonal expansion, especially among CD8+ T cells. The antigen specificity of the clonally expanded peripheral T cells was not determined.

V loses 0 bases of germline sequence and J loses 4 bases, and the interval between the two ends is 12 bases. Measured from the cysteine to the phenylalanine, the CDR3 is 15 residues long. The only DNA kept is the CDR3, 45 bases in frame from the first base. CDR1 LNHNV and CDR2 YYDKDF were looked up in the germline V gene (reference sequence). The receptor chain draws on TRBV15 and TRBJ1-2; tentative D gene TRBD1, with 5 bases matching. The clonotype originates from an adult with an advanced solid tumor such as melanoma, head and neck, liver or kidney cancer. The sample in question was CD4+ or CD8+ T cells sorted from blood, obtained in a trial of the OX40 agonist ivuxolimab. Read as DNA, the sequence is TGTGCCACCAGCAGAGAGCAGGGTACGGGCTATGGCTACACCTTC. It translates to CATSREQGTGYGYTF.